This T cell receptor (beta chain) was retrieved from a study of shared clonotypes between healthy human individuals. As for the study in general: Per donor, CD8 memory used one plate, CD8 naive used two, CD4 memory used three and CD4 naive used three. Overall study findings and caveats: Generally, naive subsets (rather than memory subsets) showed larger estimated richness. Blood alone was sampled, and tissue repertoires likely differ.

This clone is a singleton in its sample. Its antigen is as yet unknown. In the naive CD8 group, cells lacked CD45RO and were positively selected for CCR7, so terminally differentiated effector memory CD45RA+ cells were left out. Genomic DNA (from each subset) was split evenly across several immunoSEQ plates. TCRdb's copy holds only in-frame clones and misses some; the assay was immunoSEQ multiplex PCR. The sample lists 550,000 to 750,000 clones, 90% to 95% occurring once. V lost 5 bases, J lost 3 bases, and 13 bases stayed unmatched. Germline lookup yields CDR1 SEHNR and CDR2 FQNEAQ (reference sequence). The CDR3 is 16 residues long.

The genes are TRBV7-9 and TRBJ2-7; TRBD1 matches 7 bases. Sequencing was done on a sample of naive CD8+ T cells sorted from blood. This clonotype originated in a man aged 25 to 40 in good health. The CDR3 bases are TGTGCCAGCAGCGTACCCAAGACAGGGAAGGACTACGAGCAGTACTTC. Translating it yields CASSVPKTGKDYEQYF.